Detailed here is one T cell receptor beta chain. Under the authors' procedure: It was from reference gene primer amplification that nucleated cell counts were estimated. Using immunoSEQ multiplex PCR, the repertoire was profiled, and TCRdb retains in-frame clones only, with some absent. V, J and clone size are those of that table, while D and trimming were read from the DNA. The sample has approximately 27,000 clones; over 85% are singletons. The data are from a study of blood T cell repertoires in COVID-19. Looking at the study overall: Some COVID-19 samples were acute and others convalescent; all came from the United States, Italy and Spain. PBMCs, B-cell-depleted T cells, or T cells were the source of the cDNA or gDNA that made up the material.

V was clipped by 0 bases and J by 1 base, with 7 bases between them. The CDR3 length is 15 residues. CDR1 GTSNPN and CDR2 SVGIG come from the germline V gene (reference sequence). The rearrangement joins TRBV30 to TRBJ2-6; D is unresolved. This receptor was obtained from a human donor with active COVID-19. The donor label of this sample is uncertain. Sequencing was done on a sample of peripheral blood. The chain's CDR3 is CAWSVARSGANVLTF. In DNA, the CDR3 is TGTGCCTGGAGTGTAGCCCGTTCTGGGGCCAACGTCCTGACTTTC. Using reference TRBV30 and TRBJ2-6 for the parts outside the CDR3, the full variable domain is SQTIHQWPATLVQPVGSPLSLECTVEGTSNPNLYWYRQAAGRGLQLLFYSVGIGQISSEVPQNLSASRPQDRQFILSSKKLLLSDSGFYLCAWSVARSGANVLTFGAGSRLTVL.